The rows below give T cell receptor beta chains drawn from one sample of a study of blood T cell repertoires in COVID-19. The table came from immunoSEQ multiplex PCR; TCRdb's copy has only in-frame clones and leaves some out. The data show about 74,000 clones, about 83% seen once. The sample comprised peripheral blood. The receptors here all came from a man aged 65 to 79 with acute or convalescent COVID-19. Each CDR3 is given with its conserved first and last residue. The order of the fields is D gene, V gene, clone size, J gene, CDR3 DNA, CDR3 protein. A D gene is named only where the DNA matches it firmly. Size is stated for part of the rows, as once, few or many counts, or as a class when the clone is expanded.

-	TRBV14	-	TRBJ2-1	TGTGCCAGCAGCCACCTACCCCCCGACAATGAGCAGTTCTTC	CASSHLPPDNEQFF
-	TRBV18	-	TRBJ1-3	TGTGCCAGCTCACCAACAATACAGGGAAACACCATATATTTT	CASSPTIQGNTIYF
-	TRBV6-5	-	TRBJ2-1	TGTGCCAGCAACGCTAAGGGATTGGCGGGTCGGCAGTTCTTC	CASNAKGLAGRQFF
-	TRBV5-1	-	TRBJ2-2	TGCGCCAGCAGCAGCGGAGTGAACACCGGGGAGCTGTTTTTT	CASSSGVNTGELFF
TRBD2	TRBV9	-	TRBJ2-7	TGTGCCAGCAGCGCCCAGGGACTAGCGAACTACGAGCAGTACTTC	CASSAQGLANYEQYF
-	TRBV7-9	-	TRBJ1-6	TGTGCCAGCAGCTCACGGGGTTCGGATAATTCACCCCTCCACTTT	CASSSRGSDNSPLHF
TRBD1	TRBV29-1	-	TRBJ1-1	TGCAGCGCCCGCGTCACAGGGGGGAGCACTGAAGCTTTCTTT	CSARVTGGSTEAFF
TRBD2	TRBV7-3	-	TRBJ2-1	TGTGCCAGCAGCCTAACCCGGACTAGGGACTACAATGAGCAGTTCTTC	CASSLTRTRDYNEQFF
-	TRBV5-4	-	TRBJ1-1	TGTGCCAGCAGCCCCCTCCGGGGTGAAGCTTTCTTT	CASSPLRGEAFF
TRBD2	TRBV5-1	-	TRBJ2-5	TGCGCCAGCAGCTTGACTAGCGGGAAGGAGACCCAGTACTTC	CASSLTSGKETQYF
TRBD1	TRBV27	-	TRBJ2-2	TGTGCCAGCAAAGGGGACAGATACACCGGGGAGCTGTTTTTT	CASKGDRYTGELFF
-	TRBV27	few	TRBJ1-1	TGTGCCAGCAGTTTATTTCCCCCGGGCACTGAAGCTTTCTTT	CASSLFPPGTEAFF
-	TRBV7-2	-	TRBJ2-1	TGTGCCAGCAGCCTCGTGGCTAGCGCGGTTAGCTCCTACAATGAGCAGTTCTTC	CASSLVASAVSSYNEQFF
TRBD2	TRBV3-1/TRBV3-2	-	TRBJ2-3	TGTGCCAGCAGCCAAGCAGCGGGAGGAACAGATACGCAGTATTTT	CASSQAAGGTDTQYF
-	TRBV6-5	-	TRBJ1-5	TGTGCCAGCAGCTCCGGGTTTAGCAATCAGCCCCAGCATTTT	CASSSGFSNQPQHF
TRBD2	TRBV9	once	TRBJ2-3	TGTGCCAGCAGCGAGACTAGCGGGAGAGCAACAGATACGCAGTATTTT	CASSETSGRATDTQYF
-	TRBV19	-	TRBJ2-2	TGTGCCAGTAGTAATTCGGGGGCTAGCGGCTCTAACACCGGGGAGCTGTTTTTT	CASSNSGASGSNTGELFF
TRBD1	TRBV9	once	TRBJ2-6	TGTGCCAGCAGCGTAGCCCCGAGGGGGCCTGGGGCCAACGTCCTGACTTTC	CASSVAPRGPGANVLTF
-	TRBV5-1	-	TRBJ1-2	TGCGCCAGCAGCTCAGGCGAGTCTAACTATGGCTACACCTTC	CASSSGESNYGYTF
TRBD1	TRBV15	-	TRBJ2-5	TGTGCCACCAGCAGTGGCGGGGACAGGGGGCAGGAGACCCAGTACTTC	CATSSGGDRGQETQYF
TRBD1	TRBV7-2	-	TRBJ2-7	TGTGCCAGCAGCTCCCGACCGGGACAGGGCGGCGAGCAGTACTTC	CASSSRPGQGGEQYF
-	TRBV5-1	-	TRBJ1-4	TGCGCCAGCAGCTTGCTAGGGGATAATGAAAAACTGTTTTTT	CASSLLGDNEKLFF
-	TRBV6-5	-	TRBJ1-2	TGTGCCAGCAGTTATGCCTCAGGGCTTTGGTATGGCTACACCTTC	CASSYASGLWYGYTF
-	TRBV7-9	-	TRBJ2-3	TGTGCCAGCAGCTTGGGGCTTCGCACAGATACGCAGTATTTT	CASSLGLRTDTQYF
-	TRBV6-5	-	TRBJ2-3	TGTGCCAGCAGGGTAGCAGATACGCAGTATTTT	CASRVADTQYF
-	TRBV13	-	TRBJ2-1	TGTGCCAGCAGCCACTTAACCCGATCACAGGGACGAAACTCCTACAATGAGCAGTTCTTC	CASSHLTRSQGRNSYNEQFF
-	TRBV18	-	TRBJ1-4	TGTGCCAGCTCACCGCCATCGACCGGGAGGGAAAAACTGTTTTTT	CASSPPSTGREKLFF
-	TRBV19	-	TRBJ1-5	TGTGCCAGTAGTACGGACAGATTCAATCAGCCCCAGCATTTT	CASSTDRFNQPQHF
-	TRBV6-5	-	TRBJ1-5	TGTGCCAGCAGTTTGATCCGGAATCAGCCCCAGCATTTT	CASSLIRNQPQHF